This TCR beta chain was identified during a study of beta chain features in type 1 diabetes. Study-wide points: Type 1 diabetes patients had TCRB CDR3s that were shorter (moderately but significantly so) in all four CD4+ subsets. Shorter templates might be favored by PCR, equally in patients and controls. High TCR expression in some cells could lead to their over-representation in cDNA sequencing. It was among patients, rather than healthy donors, that naive, central memory and Treg TCRB repertoires appeared more similar.

Expressed TCRB transcripts were sequenced after all isolated RNA was converted to cDNA. Assay used: immunoSEQ multiplex PCR; TCRdb lists only in-frame clones, some missing. Here the sample spans a few hundred thousand clones, 15% being singletons. As regards this clone: Antigen: not known.

Germline CDR1 SEHNR, CDR2 FQNEAQ (reference sequence). The CDR3 loop spans 15 amino acids. V was clipped by 5 bases and J by 5 bases, with 18 bases between them. The chain combines TRBV7-9 with TRBJ1-2, with D tentatively TRBD1 (6 bases). The clonotype originates from a man between 18 and 35 years old with type 1 diabetes. The specimen was naive CD4+ T cells from blood. CDR3 bases: TGTGCCAGCAGCCCCTCCCCGGGGGGCCGATATGGCTACACCTTC. This codes for CASSPSPGGRYGYTF.